This T cell receptor beta chain was retrieved from a study of graft-versus-host responses after intestinal transplantation. The germline gives CDR1 MNHNY, CDR2 SVGAGI (reference sequence). Trimming left V 7 bases short and J 8 bases short, with 17 bases between. This CDR3 has 14 residues. Plating of about 200,000 CFSE-labeled responder cells was done together with about 200,000 irradiated, violet-dye-labeled stimulator cells. Clones were read by immunoSEQ multiplex PCR, and TCRdb kept only the in-frame ones, dropping some. In the table there are 13,000 to 15,000 clones, about 35% of which are singletons.

V gene TRBV6-6 combines with J gene TRBJ2-2, with unresolved D. This TCR was sampled from a human patient who received an intestinal transplant. The input for sequencing was alloreactive CD8+ T cells from a mixed lymphocyte reaction culture, taken before intestinal transplant. As for subset: CFSE-low proliferating T cells sorted from roughly 6-day pre-transplant mixed lymphocyte reaction (GvH or HvG direction). The DNA of the CDR3 is TGTGCCAGCAAAAATGACCGATCCGGGGGGGAGCTGTTTTTT. Encoded protein: CASKNDRSGGELFF.